Listed below are T cell receptor beta chains from one sample, sequenced in a study of shared clonotypes between healthy human individuals. Profiling relied on immunoSEQ multiplex PCR, and the TCRdb table lists in-frame clones only, not all of them. The sample records roughly 1 million clones, around 75% being singletons. Sequencing was performed on memory CD4+ T cells sorted from blood. These TCRs come from a man between 18 and 29 years old in good health. Each CDR3 is given with its conserved first and last residue. Each record gives: clone size, D gene, V gene, J gene, CDR3 length, CDR3 protein, CDR3 DNA. D genes are given only for firm matches. The size of a clone is reported for some rows only, either as once, few or many, or as a class for expanded clones.

many	TRBD2	TRBV20-1	TRBJ2-1	11	CSAGLAGEQFF	TGCAGTGCCGGACTAGCCGGGGAGCAGTTCTTC
once	TRBD1	TRBV6-5	TRBJ1-1	14	CASSGQAYNTEAFF	TGTGCCAGCAGTGGACAGGCATATAACACTGAAGCTTTCTTT
once	.	TRBV18	TRBJ2-7	15	CASSRSRDIAYEQYF	TGTGCCAGCTCCCGATCCCGGGATATAGCCTACGAGCAGTACTTC
.	TRBD1	TRBV4-1	TRBJ1-4	16	CASSRDTGTGGEKLFF	TGCGCCAGCAGCCGCGATACCGGGACAGGGGGAGAAAAACTGTTTTTT
.	TRBD1	TRBV6-1	TRBJ1-5	15	CASSDLTGLNQPQHF	TGTGCCAGCAGTGATTTGACAGGGTTGAATCAGCCCCAGCATTTT
.	TRBD2	TRBV5-5	TRBJ2-7	16	CASSFGGTSGFYEQYF	TGTGCCAGCAGCTTCGGGGGTACTAGCGGCTTCTACGAGCAGTACTTC
.	.	TRBV19	TRBJ2-5	15	CASSQRHAGTETQYF	TGTGCCAGTAGCCAAAGGCATGCGGGCACGGAGACCCAGTACTTC
.	.	TRBV5-1	TRBJ2-1	15	CASSLRAGTYNEQFF	TGCGCCAGCAGCTTGCGGGCCGGTACCTACAATGAGCAGTTCTTC
.	.	TRBV5-1	TRBJ2-5	14	CASSSDPRPGTQYF	TGCGCCAGCAGCTCCGACCCCCGACCAGGGACCCAGTACTTC
.	.	TRBV5-1	TRBJ2-4	16	CASSLTPQEAKNIQYF	TGCGCCAGCAGCTTAACTCCCCAGGAAGCCAAAAACATTCAGTACTTC
few	.	TRBV5-6	TRBJ1-5	14	CASSLGRYNQPQHF	TGTGCCAGCAGCTTGGGTCGTTACAATCAGCCCCAGCATTTT
few	.	TRBV11-3	TRBJ1-2	14	CASSLDQGGSGYTF	TGTGCCAGCAGCTTGGACCAAGGGGGTTCTGGCTACACCTTC
.	.	TRBV4-1	TRBJ1-1	17	CASSQEEWHSMNTEAFF	TGCGCCAGCAGCCAAGAAGAGTGGCACAGTATGAACACTGAAGCTTTCTTT